A selection of T cell receptor beta chains follows, all from one sample in a study of T cells after yellow fever vaccination. TCRdb called the 5' RACE reads again in MiXCR, with one record for every CDR3 protein. The sample shows a few hundred thousand distinct CDR3 sequences, roughly 5.6% of them seen only once. This specimen was CD4+ T cells sorted from PBMCs, taken on the day of the yellow fever booster vaccination. These receptor sequences come from a man aged 18 to 30 who received the YFV17D yellow fever vaccine. CDR3s include the opening cysteine and the closing phenylalanine or tryptophan. The order of the fields is V gene, J gene, CDR3 protein.

V: TRBV12-3/TRBV12-4
J: TRBJ2-2
CDR3: CASSANTGELFF

V: TRBV20-1
J: TRBJ1-1
CDR3: CSARYWGGGSTEAFF

V: TRBV6-5
J: TRBJ2-3
CDR3: CASKDGTDTQYF

V: TRBV18
J: TRBJ2-3
CDR3: CASSRGAVDTQYF

V: TRBV27
J: TRBJ1-5
CDR3: CASSSDRGSSQPQHF

V: TRBV19
J: TRBJ2-6
CDR3: CASRPTSSGANVLTF

V: TRBV9
J: TRBJ1-2
CDR3: CASSIRQGANYGYTF

V: TRBV14
J: TRBJ2-3
CDR3: CASSRGFGGSTDTQYF

V: TRBV11-2
J: TRBJ2-5
CDR3: CASSPLLSRLAGGLEETQYF

V: TRBV4-2
J: TRBJ1-4
CDR3: CASSQEGGKLFF

V: TRBV5-6
J: TRBJ2-5
CDR3: CASSLVPQETQYF

V: TRBV3-1
J: TRBJ2-5
CDR3: CASSQEVIGVETQYF

V: TRBV10-3
J: TRBJ2-2
CDR3: CAISDERYRGTGELFF